The clone carrying this T cell receptor (beta chain) is labeled medium-sized. Its antigen is as yet unknown. The data are from a study of T cell responses to AZD1222 COVID-19 vaccine. V lost 6 bases, J lost 7 bases, and 6 bases stayed unmatched. Germline lookup yields CDR1 MNHEY and CDR2 SMNVEV (reference sequence). This CDR3 is built from 13 residues. Study-level results: Recipients of two AZD1222 doses showed rising Spike-specific TCR breadth and depth. White British ancestry dominated among donors, who included more females, and clonal diversity was possibly underestimated. In all cases, repertoires were sampled only after the peak T cell response.

Sequencing used immunoSEQ multiplex PCR; TCRdb keeps in-frame clones, though not all of them. The sample consists of about 130,000 clones, about 90% of them appearing once. The chain combines TRBV27 with TRBJ1-5, with 7 bases fitting TRBD1. The source was peripheral blood, collected on day 0 of MenACWY control vaccination. This TCR derives from an adult in good health. CDR3 in amino acids: CASSTTGVQPQHF. The CDR3, as DNA: TGTGCCAGCAGCACAACAGGGGTCCAGCCCCAGCATTTT.